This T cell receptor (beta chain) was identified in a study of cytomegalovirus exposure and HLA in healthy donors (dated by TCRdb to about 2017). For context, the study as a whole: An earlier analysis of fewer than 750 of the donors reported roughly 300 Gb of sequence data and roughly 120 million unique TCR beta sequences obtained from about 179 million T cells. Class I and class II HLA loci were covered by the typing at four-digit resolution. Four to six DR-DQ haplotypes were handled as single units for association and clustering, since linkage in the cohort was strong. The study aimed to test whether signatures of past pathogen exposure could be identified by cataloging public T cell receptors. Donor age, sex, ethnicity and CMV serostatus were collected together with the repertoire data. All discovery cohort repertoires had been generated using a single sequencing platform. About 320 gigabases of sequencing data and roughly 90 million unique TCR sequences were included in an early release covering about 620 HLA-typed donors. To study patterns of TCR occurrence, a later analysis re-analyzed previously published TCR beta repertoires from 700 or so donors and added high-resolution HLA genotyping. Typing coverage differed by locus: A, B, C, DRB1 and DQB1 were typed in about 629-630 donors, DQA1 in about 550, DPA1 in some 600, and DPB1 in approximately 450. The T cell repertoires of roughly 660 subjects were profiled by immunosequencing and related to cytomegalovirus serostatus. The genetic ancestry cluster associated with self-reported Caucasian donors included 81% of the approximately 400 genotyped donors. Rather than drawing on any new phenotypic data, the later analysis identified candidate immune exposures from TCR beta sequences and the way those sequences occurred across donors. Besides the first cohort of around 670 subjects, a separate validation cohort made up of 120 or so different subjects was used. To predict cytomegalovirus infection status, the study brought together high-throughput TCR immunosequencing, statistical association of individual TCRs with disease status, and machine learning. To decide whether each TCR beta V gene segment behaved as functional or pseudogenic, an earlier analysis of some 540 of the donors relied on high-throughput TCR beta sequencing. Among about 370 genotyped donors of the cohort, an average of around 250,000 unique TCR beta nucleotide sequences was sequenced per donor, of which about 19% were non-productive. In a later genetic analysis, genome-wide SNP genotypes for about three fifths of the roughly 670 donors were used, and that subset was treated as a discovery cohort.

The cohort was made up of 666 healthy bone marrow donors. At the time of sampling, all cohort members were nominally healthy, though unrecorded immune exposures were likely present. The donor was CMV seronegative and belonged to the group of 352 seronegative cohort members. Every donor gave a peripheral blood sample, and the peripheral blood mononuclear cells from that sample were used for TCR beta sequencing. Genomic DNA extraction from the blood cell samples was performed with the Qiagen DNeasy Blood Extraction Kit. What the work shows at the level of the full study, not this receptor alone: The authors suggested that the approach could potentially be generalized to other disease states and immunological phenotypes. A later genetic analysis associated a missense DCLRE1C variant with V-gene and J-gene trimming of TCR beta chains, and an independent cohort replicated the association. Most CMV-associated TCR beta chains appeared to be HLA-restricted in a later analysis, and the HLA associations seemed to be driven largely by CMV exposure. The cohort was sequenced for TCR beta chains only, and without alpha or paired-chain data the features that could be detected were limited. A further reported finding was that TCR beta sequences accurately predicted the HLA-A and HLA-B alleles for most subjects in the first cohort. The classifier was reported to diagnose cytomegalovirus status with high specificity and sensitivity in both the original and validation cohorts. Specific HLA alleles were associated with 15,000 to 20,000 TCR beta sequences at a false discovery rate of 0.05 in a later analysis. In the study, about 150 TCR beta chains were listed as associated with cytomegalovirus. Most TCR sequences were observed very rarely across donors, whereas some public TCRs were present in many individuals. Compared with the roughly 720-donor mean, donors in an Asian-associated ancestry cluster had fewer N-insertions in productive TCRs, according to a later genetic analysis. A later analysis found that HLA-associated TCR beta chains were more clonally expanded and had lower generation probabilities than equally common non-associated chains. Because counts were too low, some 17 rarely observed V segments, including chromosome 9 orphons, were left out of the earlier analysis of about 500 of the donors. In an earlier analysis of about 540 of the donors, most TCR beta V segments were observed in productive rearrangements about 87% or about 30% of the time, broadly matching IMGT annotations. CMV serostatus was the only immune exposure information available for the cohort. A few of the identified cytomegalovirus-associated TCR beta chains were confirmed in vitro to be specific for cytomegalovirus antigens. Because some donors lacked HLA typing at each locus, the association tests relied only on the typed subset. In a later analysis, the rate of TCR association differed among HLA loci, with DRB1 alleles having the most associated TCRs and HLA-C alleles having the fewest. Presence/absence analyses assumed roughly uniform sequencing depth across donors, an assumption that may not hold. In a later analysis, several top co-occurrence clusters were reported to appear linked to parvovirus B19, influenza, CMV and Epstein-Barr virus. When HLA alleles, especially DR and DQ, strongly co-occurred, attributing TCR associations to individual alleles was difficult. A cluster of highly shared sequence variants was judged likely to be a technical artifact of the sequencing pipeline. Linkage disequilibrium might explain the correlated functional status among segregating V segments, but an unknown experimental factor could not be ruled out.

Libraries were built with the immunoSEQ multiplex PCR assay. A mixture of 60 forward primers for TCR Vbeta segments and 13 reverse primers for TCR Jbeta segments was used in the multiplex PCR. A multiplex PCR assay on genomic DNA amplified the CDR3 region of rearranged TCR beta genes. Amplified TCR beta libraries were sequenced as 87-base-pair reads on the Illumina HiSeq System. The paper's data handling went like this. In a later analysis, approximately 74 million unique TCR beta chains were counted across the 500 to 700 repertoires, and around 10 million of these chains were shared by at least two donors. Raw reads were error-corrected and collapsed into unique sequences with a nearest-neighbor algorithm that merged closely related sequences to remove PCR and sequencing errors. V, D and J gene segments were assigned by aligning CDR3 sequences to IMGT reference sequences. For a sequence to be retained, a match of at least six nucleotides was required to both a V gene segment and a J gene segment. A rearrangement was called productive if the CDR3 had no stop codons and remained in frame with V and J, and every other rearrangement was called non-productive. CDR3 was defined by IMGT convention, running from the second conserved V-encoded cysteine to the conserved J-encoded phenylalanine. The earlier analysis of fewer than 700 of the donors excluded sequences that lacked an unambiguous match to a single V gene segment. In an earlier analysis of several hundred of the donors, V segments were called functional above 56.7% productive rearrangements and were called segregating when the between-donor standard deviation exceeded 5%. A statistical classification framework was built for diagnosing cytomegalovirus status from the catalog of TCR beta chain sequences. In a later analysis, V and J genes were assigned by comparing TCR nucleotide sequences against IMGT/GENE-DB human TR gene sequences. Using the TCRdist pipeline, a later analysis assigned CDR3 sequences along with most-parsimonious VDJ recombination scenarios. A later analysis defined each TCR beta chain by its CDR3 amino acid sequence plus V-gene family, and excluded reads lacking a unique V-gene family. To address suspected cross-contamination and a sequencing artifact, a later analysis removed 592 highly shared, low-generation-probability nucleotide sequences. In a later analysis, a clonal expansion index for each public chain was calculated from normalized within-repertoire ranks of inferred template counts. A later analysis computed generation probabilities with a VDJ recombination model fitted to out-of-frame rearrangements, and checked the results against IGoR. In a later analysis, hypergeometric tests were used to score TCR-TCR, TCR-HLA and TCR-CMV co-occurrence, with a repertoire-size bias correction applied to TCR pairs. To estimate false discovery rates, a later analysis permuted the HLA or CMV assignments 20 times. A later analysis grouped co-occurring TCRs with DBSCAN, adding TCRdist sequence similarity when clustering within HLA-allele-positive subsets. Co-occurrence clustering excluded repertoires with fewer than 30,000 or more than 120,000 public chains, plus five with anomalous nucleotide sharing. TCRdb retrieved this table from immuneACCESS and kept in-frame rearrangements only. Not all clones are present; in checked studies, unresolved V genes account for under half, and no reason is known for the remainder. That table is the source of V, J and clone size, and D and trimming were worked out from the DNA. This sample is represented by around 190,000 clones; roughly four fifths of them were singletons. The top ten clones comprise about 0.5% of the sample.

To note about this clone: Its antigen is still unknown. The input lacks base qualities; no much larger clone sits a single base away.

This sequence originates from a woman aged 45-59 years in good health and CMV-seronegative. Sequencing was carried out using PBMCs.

CDR3 sequence: CASSQERTDSLNYGYTF. In nucleotide form, the sequence is TGCGCCAGCAGCCAAGAGCGGACTGATTCCCTTAACTATGGCTACACCTTC. The chain is assembled from TRBV4-3 and TRBJ1-2; the D gene lacks a confident call. Inclusive of the bounding cysteine and phenylalanine, the CDR3 is 17 residues long. Only the CDR3 part of the read is kept: 51 bases, read in frame from the first base. Trimming at the junction amounts to 0 bases on V and 1 base on J, and the germline ends lie 15 bases apart. Via the germline V gene, CDR1 is LGHNA and CDR2 YSLEER.